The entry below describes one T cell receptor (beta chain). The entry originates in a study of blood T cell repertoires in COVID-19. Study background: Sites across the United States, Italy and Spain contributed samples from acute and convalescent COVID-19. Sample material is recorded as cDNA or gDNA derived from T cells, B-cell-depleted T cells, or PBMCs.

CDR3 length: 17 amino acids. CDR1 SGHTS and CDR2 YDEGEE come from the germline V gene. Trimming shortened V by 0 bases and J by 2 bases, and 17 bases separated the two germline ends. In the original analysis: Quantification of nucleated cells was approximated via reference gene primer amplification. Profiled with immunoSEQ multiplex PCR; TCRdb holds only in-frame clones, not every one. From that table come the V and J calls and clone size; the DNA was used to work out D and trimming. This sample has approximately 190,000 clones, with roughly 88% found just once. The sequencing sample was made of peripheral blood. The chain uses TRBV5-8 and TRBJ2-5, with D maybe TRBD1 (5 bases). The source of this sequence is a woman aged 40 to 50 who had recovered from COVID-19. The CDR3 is CASSLGSGLGAQETQYF. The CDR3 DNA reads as TGTGCCAGCAGCTTGGGTTCAGGGTTAGGAGCTCAAGAGACCCAGTACTTC.